This T cell receptor beta chain was sequenced during a study of T cells in Graves' hyperthyroidism and ophthalmopathy. Study-wide background: Peripheral blood was collected at initial diagnosis, before any treatment.

Graves' hyperthyroidism was deemed stable absent ophthalmopathy progression within 18 months. It was uncontrolled infection, other autoimmune disease, pregnancy or lactation that excluded patients. Amplification of TCR beta CDR3 regions was performed using RNA transcripts as template. TCR CDR3 underwent first-round RT-PCR with the HTBI primer set. MiXCR, applied by TCRdb to the multiplex PCR reads, yields one record per CDR3 protein. The table records 350,000 to 500,000 distinct CDR3 sequences, roughly 15% of them present only once. V was trimmed by 0 bases and J by 3 bases, leaving 13 bases between them. Germline CDR1 reads SQVTM; CDR2 reads ANQGSEA. CDR3 length: 15 residues. This clonotype was detected only a few times.

This clonotype was obtained from a woman aged 18-29 years with Graves' hyperthyroidism. The V gene is TRBV29-1, the J gene TRBJ2-3, with D perhaps TRBD1 (6 bases). Specimen: blood. CDR3 nucleotide sequence: TGCAGCGTTGAAGACAGGGGTGCAGGAACAGATACGCAGTATTTT. Its translation: CSVEDRGAGTDTQYF.